This T cell receptor beta chain emerged from a study of blood T cells in healthy people across ages. The CDR3 extends over 14 amino acids. Germline CDR1 is SGHNT and CDR2 is YYREEE (reference sequence). Between the trimmed V and J ends, which lost 2 bases and 5 bases, there was a span of 13 bases. The authors ran a second PCR of about 6 to 11 cycles using a sample-barcoded 5' primer and a J-beta primer mix. MiXCR, applied by TCRdb to the 5' RACE reads, yields one record per CDR3 protein. The sample lists roughly 1.6 million distinct CDR3 sequences; 30% to 35% were seen once. Healthy Caucasians from Russia aged roughly 6 to 95 served as donors. About 10 milliliters of peripheral blood were drawn from each donor into EDTA-treated tubes. Per sample, extraction of total RNA gave at least 6 micrograms in every case.

The sequenced material came from blood. The TCR originated in a young woman in good health. The chain employs TRBV5-4 and TRBJ2-5; the D gene is possibly TRBD1 (5 bases). CDR3 sequence: CASSLGALDETQYF. As DNA, the CDR3 is TGTGCCAGCAGCTTAGGGGCCCTCGACGAGACCCAGTACTTC.